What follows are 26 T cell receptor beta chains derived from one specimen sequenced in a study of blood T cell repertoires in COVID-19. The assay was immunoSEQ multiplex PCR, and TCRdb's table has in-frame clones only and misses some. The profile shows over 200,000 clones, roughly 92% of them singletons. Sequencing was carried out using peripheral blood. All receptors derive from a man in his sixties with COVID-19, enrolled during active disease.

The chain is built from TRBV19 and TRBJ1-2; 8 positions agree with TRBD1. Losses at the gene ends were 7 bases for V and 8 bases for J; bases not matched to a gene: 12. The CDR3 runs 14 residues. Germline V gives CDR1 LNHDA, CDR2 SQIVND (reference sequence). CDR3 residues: CASTKLQGAQGYTF. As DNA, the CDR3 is TGTGCCAGTACCAAACTGCAGGGGGCGCAGGGCTACACCTTC. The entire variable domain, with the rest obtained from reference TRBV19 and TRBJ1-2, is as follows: DGGITQSPKYLFRKEGQNVTLSCEQNLNHDAMYWYRQDPGQGLRLIYYSQIVNDFQKGDIAEGYSVSREKKESFPLTVTSAQKNPTAFYLCASTKLQGAQGYTFGSGTRLTVV.

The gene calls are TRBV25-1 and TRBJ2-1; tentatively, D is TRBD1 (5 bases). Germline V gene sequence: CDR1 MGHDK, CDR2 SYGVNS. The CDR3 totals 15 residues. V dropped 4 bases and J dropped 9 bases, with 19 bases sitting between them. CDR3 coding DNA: TGTGCCAGCAGTGGATATAGCTGGGGCGGAAGTGAGCAGTTCTTC. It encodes CASSGYSWGGSEQFF.

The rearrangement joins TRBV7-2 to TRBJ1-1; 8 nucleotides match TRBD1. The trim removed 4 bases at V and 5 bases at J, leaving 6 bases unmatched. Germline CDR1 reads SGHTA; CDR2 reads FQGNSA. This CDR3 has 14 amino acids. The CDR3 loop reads CASSSRQGPTEAFF. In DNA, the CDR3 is TGTGCCAGCAGCTCCCGACAGGGGCCGACTGAAGCTTTCTTT.

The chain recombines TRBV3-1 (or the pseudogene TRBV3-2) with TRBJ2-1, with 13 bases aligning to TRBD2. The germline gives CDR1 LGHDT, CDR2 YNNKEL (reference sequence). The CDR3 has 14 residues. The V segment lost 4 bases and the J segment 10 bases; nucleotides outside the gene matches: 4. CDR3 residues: CASSPGLAGEEQFF. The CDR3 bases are TGTGCCAGCAGCCCCGGACTAGCGGGGGAGGAGCAGTTCTTC.

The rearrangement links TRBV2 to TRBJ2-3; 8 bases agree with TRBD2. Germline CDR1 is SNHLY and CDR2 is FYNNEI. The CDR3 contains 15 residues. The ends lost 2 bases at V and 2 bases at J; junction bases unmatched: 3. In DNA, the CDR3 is TGTGCCAGCAGTGAAAAGGGACTAGTCACAGATACGCAGTATTTT. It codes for CASSEKGLVTDTQYF.

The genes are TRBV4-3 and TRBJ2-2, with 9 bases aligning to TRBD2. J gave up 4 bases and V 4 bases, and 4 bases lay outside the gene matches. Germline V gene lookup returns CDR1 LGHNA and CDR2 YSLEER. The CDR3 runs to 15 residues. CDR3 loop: CASSLGGRVTGELFF. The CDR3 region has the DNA TGCGCCAGCAGCCTGGGCGGGAGGGTCACCGGGGAGCTGTTTTTT.

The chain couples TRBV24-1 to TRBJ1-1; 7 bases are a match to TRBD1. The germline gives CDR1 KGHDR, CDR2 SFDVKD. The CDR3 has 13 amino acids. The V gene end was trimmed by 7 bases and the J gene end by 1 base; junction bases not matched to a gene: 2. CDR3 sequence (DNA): TGTGCCACCAGGACAGGGACGAACACTGAAGCTTTCTTT. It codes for CATRTGTNTEAFF.

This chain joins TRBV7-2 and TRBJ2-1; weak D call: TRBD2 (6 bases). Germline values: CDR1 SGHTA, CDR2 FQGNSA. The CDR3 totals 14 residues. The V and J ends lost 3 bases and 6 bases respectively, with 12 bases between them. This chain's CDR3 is CASSFSGAINEQFF. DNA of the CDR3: TGTGCCAGCAGCTTCTCGGGAGCTATCAATGAGCAGTTCTTC.

CDR3 DNA: TGTGCCAGTACCCCCGTGACAGAGGGCAATCAGCCCCAGCATTTT. Its translation: CASTPVTEGNQPQHF. V is TRBV19 and J is TRBJ1-5; D possibly corresponds to TRBD1 (5 bases). CDR1 and CDR2 (germline): LNHDA, SQIVND (reference sequence). The CDR3 consists of 15 residues. The V and J ends lost 7 bases and 2 bases respectively, with 15 bases between them. Combining the CDR3 with reference TRBV19 and TRBJ1-5 gives the whole variable domain DGGITQSPKYLFRKEGQNVTLSCEQNLNHDAMYWYRQDPGQGLRLIYYSQIVNDFQKGDIAEGYSVSREKKESFPLTVTSAQKNPTAFYLCASTPVTEGNQPQHFGDGTRLSIL.

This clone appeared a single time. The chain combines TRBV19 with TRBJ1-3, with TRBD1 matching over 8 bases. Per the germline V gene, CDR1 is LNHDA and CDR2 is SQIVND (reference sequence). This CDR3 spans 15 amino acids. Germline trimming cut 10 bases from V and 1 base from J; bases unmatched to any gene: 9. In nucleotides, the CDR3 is TGTGCCAAGCCGGACAGGGATCGTTCTGGAAACACCATATATTTT. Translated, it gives CAKPDRDRSGNTIYF.

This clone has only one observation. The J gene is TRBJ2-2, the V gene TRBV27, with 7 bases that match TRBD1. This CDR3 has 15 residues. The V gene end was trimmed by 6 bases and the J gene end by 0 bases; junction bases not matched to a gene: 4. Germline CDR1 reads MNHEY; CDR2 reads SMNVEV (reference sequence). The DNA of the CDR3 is TGTGCCAGCAGGACAGGGTTCTCGAACACCGGGGAGCTGTTTTTT. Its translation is CASRTGFSNTGELFF.

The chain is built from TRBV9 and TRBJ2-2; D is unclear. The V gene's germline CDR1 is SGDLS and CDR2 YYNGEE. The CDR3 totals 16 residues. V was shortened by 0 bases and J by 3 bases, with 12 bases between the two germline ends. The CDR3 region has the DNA TGTGCCAGCAGCGTAGTGGCGGAAGGTGACACCGGGGAGCTGTTTTTT. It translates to CASSVVAEGDTGELFF.

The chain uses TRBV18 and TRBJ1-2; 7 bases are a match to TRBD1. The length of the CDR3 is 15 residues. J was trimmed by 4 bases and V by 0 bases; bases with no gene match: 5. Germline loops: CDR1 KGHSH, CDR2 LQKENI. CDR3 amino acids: CASSPPADRTYGYTF. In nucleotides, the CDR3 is TGTGCCAGCTCACCACCGGCGGACAGGACCTATGGCTACACCTTC.

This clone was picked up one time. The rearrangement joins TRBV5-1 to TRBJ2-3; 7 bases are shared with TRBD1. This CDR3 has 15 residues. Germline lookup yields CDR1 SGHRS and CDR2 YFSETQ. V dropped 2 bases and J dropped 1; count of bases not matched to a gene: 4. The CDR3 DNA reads TGCGCCAGCAGCTTTAGGGGGCACGGCACAGATACGCAGTATTTT. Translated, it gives CASSFRGHGTDTQYF.

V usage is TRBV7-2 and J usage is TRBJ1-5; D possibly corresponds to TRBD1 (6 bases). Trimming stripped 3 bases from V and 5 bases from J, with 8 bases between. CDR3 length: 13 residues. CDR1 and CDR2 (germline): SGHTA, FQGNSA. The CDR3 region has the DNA TGTGCCAGCAGCTTCAGGGGAGATCAGCCCCAGCATTTT. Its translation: CASSFRGDQPQHF.

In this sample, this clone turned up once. CDR3 coding DNA: TGCGCCAGCAGCTTGATCCCAGGCAGATCCACTGAAGCTTTCTTT. This codes for CASSLIPGRSTEAFF. The J gene is TRBJ1-1, the V gene TRBV5-1; unclear D gene. CDR3 length: 15 amino acids. CDR1 is SGHRS and CDR2 is YFSETQ in the germline V gene. Trimming removed 1 base at V and 4 bases at J, with 14 bases between.

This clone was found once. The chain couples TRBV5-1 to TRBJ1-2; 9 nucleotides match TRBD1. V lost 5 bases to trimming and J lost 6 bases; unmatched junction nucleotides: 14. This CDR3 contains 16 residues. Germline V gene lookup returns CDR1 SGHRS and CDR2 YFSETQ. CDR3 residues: CASRYGPTGGANGYTF. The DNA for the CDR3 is TGCGCCAGCAGGTATGGGCCCACAGGGGGCGCCAATGGCTACACCTTC.

The CDR3 DNA is TGTGCCAGCAGTGAGGGCCCAGGCGGGTCAGGAAAAGCTTTCTTT. Translating gives CASSEGPGGSGKAFF. V gene TRBV2 combines with J gene TRBJ1-1; the D is unclear. The CDR3 runs to 15 residues. Germline V gives CDR1 SNHLY, CDR2 FYNNEI. Trimming took off 3 bases at V and 9 bases at J, with 20 bases between the two ends.

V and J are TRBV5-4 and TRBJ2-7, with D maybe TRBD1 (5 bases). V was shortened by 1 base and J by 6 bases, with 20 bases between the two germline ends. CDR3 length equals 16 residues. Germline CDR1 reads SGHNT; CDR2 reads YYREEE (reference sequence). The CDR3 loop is CASSLYRGWAPGEQYF. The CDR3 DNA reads TGTGCCAGCAGCTTGTATAGGGGCTGGGCCCCTGGCGAGCAGTACTTC.

The CDR3 loop reads CASSWAGIQPQHF. The DNA of the CDR3 is TGTGCCAGCAGCTGGGCAGGGATCCAGCCCCAGCATTTT. V is TRBV27 and J is TRBJ1-5, with D possibly being TRBD1 (5 bases). Germline-derived CDR1 and CDR2 are MNHEY and SMNVEV (reference sequence). Trimming took off 6 bases at V and 7 bases at J, with 13 bases between the two ends. The CDR3 runs 13 residues.

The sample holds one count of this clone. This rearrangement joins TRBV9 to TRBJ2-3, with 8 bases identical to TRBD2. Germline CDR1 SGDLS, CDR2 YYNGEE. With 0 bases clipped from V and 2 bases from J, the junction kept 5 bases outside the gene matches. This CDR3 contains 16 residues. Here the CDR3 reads CASSVVASGFTDTQYF. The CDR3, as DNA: TGTGCCAGCAGCGTAGTGGCTAGCGGGTTCACAGATACGCAGTATTTT.

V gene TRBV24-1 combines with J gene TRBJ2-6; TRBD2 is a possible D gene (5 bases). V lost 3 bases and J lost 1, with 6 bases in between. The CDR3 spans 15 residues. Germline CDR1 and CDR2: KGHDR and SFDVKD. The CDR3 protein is CATSDGGSGANVLTF. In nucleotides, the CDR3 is TGTGCCACCAGTGATGGAGGTTCTGGGGCCAACGTCCTGACTTTC.

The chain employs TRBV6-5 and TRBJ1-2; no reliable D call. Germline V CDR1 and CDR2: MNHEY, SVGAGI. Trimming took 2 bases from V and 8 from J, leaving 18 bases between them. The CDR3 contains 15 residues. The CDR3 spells CASSYKAGRKYGYTF. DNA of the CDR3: TGTGCCAGCAGTTACAAGGCGGGCCGGAAGTACGGCTACACCTTC.

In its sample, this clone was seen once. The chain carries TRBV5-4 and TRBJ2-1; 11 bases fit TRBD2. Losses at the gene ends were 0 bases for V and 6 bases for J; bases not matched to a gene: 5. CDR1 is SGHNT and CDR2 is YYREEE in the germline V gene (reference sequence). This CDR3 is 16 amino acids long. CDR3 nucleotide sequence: TGTGCCAGCAGCTTGGTTATACTAGCGGGAGCCAATGAGCAGTTCTTC. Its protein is CASSLVILAGANEQFF.

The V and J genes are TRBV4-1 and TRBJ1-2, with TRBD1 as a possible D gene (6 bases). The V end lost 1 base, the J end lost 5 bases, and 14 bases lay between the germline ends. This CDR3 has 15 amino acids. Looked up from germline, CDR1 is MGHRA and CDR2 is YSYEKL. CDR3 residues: CASSQGGGGRYGYTF. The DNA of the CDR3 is TGCGCCAGCAGCCAAGGGGGAGGGGGTCGGTATGGCTACACCTTC.

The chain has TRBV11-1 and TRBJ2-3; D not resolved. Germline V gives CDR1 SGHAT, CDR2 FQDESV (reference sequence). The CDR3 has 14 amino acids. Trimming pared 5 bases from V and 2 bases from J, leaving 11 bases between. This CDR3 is CASSAWRPTDTQYF. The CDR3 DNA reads TGTGCCAGCAGCGCTTGGAGACCCACAGATACGCAGTATTTT. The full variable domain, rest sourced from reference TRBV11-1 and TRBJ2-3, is EAEVAQSPRYKITEKSQAVAFWCDPISGHATLYWYRQILGQGPELLVQFQDESVVDDSQLPKDRFSAERLKGVDSTLKIQPAELGDSAMYLCASSAWRPTDTQYFGPGTRLTVL.